What follows are 19 T cell receptor beta chains derived from one specimen sequenced in a study of T cell repertoires in cytomegalovirus infection. MiXCR, run by TCRdb on the reads, gives a single entry per CDR3 protein. The sample lists around 450,000 distinct CDR3 sequences, approximately 33% occurring once. The source material was PBMCs. Source of these receptors: a human donor in good health (CMV status not recorded). Some clones in this sample may be carry-over from other donors' samples.

This clonotype has a count of ten or more. V is TRBV6-1 and J is TRBJ2-7, with D possibly matching TRBD2 (7 bases). The CDR3 is 15 amino acids. The V gene lost 2 bases and the J gene lost 3 bases, with 14 bases spanning the gap. CDR1 is MNHNS, CDR2 SASEGT, per germline. CDR3 bases: TGTGCCAGCAGTGAATCGGGGGGCGTCAGCTACGAGCAGTACTTC. Protein: CASSESGGVSYEQYF.

Comment on this clonotype: The CDR3 does not close with the conserved phenylalanine or tryptophan, likely indicating a read error. This chain connects TRBV7-2 to TRBJ2-2; TRBD2 might be the D (6 bases). The CDR3 length is 13 residues. The V end lost 6 bases, the J end lost 11 bases, and 16 bases lay between the germline ends. Germline V CDR1 and CDR2: SGHTA, FQGNSA. CDR3 residues: CASREGNDGELFV. In DNA form, the CDR3 reads TGTGCCAGCAGGGAGGGAAATGACGGTGAGCTGTTTGTT.

V is TRBV15 and J is TRBJ2-5; D uncertain. Trimming took 5 bases from V and 2 from J, leaving 15 bases between them. The CDR3 runs to 15 residues. Germline V gives CDR1 LNHNV, CDR2 YYDKDF (reference sequence). The CDR3 DNA sequence: TGTGCCACCAGCCCTGACCCTGCGGTGCAAGAGACCCAGTACTTC. The encoded protein is CATSPDPAVQETQYF.

The chain uses TRBV15 and TRBJ1-4; D is unresolved. V was pared by 0 bases and J by 8 bases, with 16 bases between. The CDR3 loop spans 16 amino acids. Germline V CDR1 and CDR2: LNHNV, YYDKDF (reference sequence). CDR3 nucleotides: TGTGCCACCAGCAGAGATGGCGATCATCTCTCGGAAAAACTGTTTTTT. It yields the protein CATSRDGDHLSEKLFF.

This chain connects TRBV2 to TRBJ2-1, with D perhaps matching TRBD1 or TRBD2 (5 bases each). The CDR3 is 14 amino acids. Germline V gene lookup returns CDR1 SNHLY and CDR2 FYNNEI. V was shortened by 7 bases and J by 0 bases, with 10 bases between the two germline ends. The CDR3 sequence: CASKEGSSYNEQFF. For the CDR3, the DNA is TGTGCCAGCAAAGAGGGGAGCTCCTACAATGAGCAGTTCTTC.

The chain couples TRBV4-3 to TRBJ1-2; D gene uncertain. The CDR3 loop spans 15 amino acids. The V end lost 0 bases, the J end lost 2 bases, and 10 bases lay between the germline ends. Germline CDR1 LGHNA, CDR2 YSLEER. This CDR3 is CASSQDGPPNYGYTF. The CDR3 coding sequence is TGCGCCAGCAGCCAAGATGGGCCACCCAACTATGGCTACACCTTC.

The rearrangement joins TRBV19 to TRBJ1-5; D not resolved. The CDR3 has 15 residues. In germline, CDR1 is LNHDA, CDR2 SQIVND (reference sequence). Trimming cost V 1 base and J 0 bases, with 7 bases left between them. CDR3 protein: CASSIVPYSNQPQHF. Written as DNA, the CDR3 is TGTGCCAGTAGTATAGTGCCCTATAGCAATCAGCCCCAGCATTTT. Filled out from reference TRBV19 and TRBJ1-5, the complete variable domain reads DGGITQSPKYLFRKEGQNVTLSCEQNLNHDAMYWYRQDPGQGLRLIYYSQIVNDFQKGDIAEGYSVSREKKESFPLTVTSAQKNPTAFYLCASSIVPYSNQPQHFGDGTRLSIL.

This clonotype was recorded a few times. The chain joins TRBV28 to TRBJ2-7, with 8 bases lining up with TRBD1. V lost 6 bases to trimming and J lost 2 bases; unmatched junction nucleotides: 6. CDR3 length equals 14 residues. CDR1 is MDHEN, CDR2 SYDVKM, per germline. The CDR3 sequence is CASSATGATYEQYF. The CDR3 DNA follows: TGTGCCAGCAGCGCGACAGGGGCGACCTACGAGCAGTACTTC.

The sample holds a few counts of this clonotype. In DNA, the CDR3 is TGTGCCAGCAGCTTGGCAGGGGTACAAGAGACCCAGTACTTC. This translates into CASSLAGVQETQYF. V is TRBV5-4 and J is TRBJ2-5; tentatively, D is TRBD1 (6 bases). Germline V gene sequence: CDR1 SGHNT, CDR2 YYREEE (reference sequence). V was trimmed by 0 bases and J by 2 bases, leaving 8 bases between them. This CDR3 is built from 14 residues.

Only a few counts were recorded for this clonotype. The chain combines TRBV20-1 with TRBJ2-5, with D tentatively TRBD1 (6 bases). The length of the CDR3 is 15 residues. Germline V gene data show CDR1 as DFQATT and CDR2 as SNEGSKA (reference sequence). Trimming shortened V by 1 base and J by 6 bases, and 18 bases separated the two germline ends. The CDR3 DNA is TGCAGTGCTAGAGCGGGGACACTAAATTGGAAGACCCAGTACTTC. The encoded protein is CSARAGTLNWKTQYF.

This clonotype was counted only a few times. The rearrangement uses TRBV28 and TRBJ1-4; 7 bases line up with TRBD1. The V segment lost 5 bases and the J segment 0 bases; nucleotides outside the gene matches: 9. CDR3 size: 17 residues. Germline values: CDR1 MDHEN, CDR2 SYDVKM. In DNA, the CDR3 is TGTGCCAGCAGTCCCCAGACAGGGATTGCAACTAATGAAAAACTGTTTTTT. This encodes CASSPQTGIATNEKLFF.

This clonotype was seen many times. J is TRBJ1-4 and V is TRBV7-9; D gene ambiguous. This CDR3 is built from 18 residues. Germline CDR1 reads SEHNR; CDR2 reads FQNEAQ (reference sequence). With 0 bases removed from V and 0 bases from J, the gap between germline ends came to 14 bases. In DNA, the CDR3 is TGTGCCAGCAGCTTAGCCTTAGAGGGAAGAGCAACTAATGAAAAACTGTTTTTT. Amino acids: CASSLALEGRATNEKLFF. The full variable domain, its missing parts supplied by reference TRBV7-9 and TRBJ1-4, is DTGVSQNPRHKITKRGQNVTFRCDPISEHNRLYWYRQTLGQGPEFLTYFQNEAQLEKSRLLSDRFSAERPKGSFSTLEIQRTEQGDSAMYLCASSLALEGRATNEKLFFGSGTQLSVL.

This clonotype was detected ten times or more. The chain carries TRBV10-1 and TRBJ2-7; the match to TRBD1 covers 9 bases. Germline V gene sequence: CDR1 WNHNN, CDR2 SYGVQD (reference sequence). J was trimmed by 3 bases and V by 2 bases; bases with no gene match: 5. The CDR3 contains 15 residues. DNA for the CDR3: TGCGCCAGCAGTGAGACAGGGGGCAAGGACTACGAGCAGTACTTC. This gives the protein CASSETGGKDYEQYF.

This clonotype was seen more than once but under ten times. The rearrangement joins TRBV19 to TRBJ2-7; no firm D call. Germline V gene sequence: CDR1 LNHDA, CDR2 SQIVND (reference sequence). The CDR3 extends over 14 amino acids. V gave up 1 base and J gave up 2 bases, with 9 bases separating them. CDR3 DNA sequence: TGTGCCAGTAGTATAGGGCACGGGCCCTACGAGCAGTACTTC. It codes for CASSIGHGPYEQYF.

Many counts were recorded for this clonotype. This chain uses TRBV7-6 with TRBJ2-2; 8 nucleotides line up with TRBD2. V dropped 2 bases and J dropped 5; count of bases not matched to a gene: 7. Germline V CDR1 and CDR2: SGHVS, FNYEAQ. CDR3 length equals 16 residues. The CDR3 protein is CASSLLAGGQTGELFF. CDR3 DNA sequence: TGTGCCAGCAGCTTACTCGCGGGGGGCCAAACCGGGGAGCTGTTTTTT.

This clonotype was seen only once. The chain has TRBV7-2 and TRBJ2-3; no definite D call. The CDR3 is made up of 13 amino acids. Germline CDR1 SGHTA, CDR2 FQGNSA. The V end was cut by 2 bases, the J end by 6 bases, with 9 bases between. The CDR3 DNA is TGTGCCAGCAGCTTAAGAATTACCGATACGCAGTATTTT. It codes for CASSLRITDTQYF.

This clonotype has just a few counts. The gene calls are TRBV19 and TRBJ1-1; TRBD1 is a possible D gene (6 bases). Germline CDR1 LNHDA, CDR2 SQIVND (reference sequence). V was pared by 3 bases and J by 4 bases, with 9 bases between. The CDR3 runs to 13 residues. The CDR3 is CASSMGGRTEAFF. The CDR3 DNA reads TGTGCCAGTAGTATGGGGGGGCGCACTGAAGCTTTCTTT.

There are a few counts of this clonotype. The J gene is TRBJ2-7, the V gene TRBV7-9; perhaps TRBD1 as D (6 bases). Trimming stripped 3 bases from V and 0 bases from J, with 18 bases between. The CDR3 has 17 amino acids. The germline V gene encodes CDR1 SEHNR and CDR2 FQNEAQ (reference sequence). CDR3 protein: CASSFRSGRDNSYEQYF. For the CDR3, the DNA is TGTGCCAGCAGCTTCCGTTCGGGCAGGGACAACTCCTACGAGCAGTACTTC.

This chain joins TRBV5-4 and TRBJ1-3; the D gene is possibly TRBD1 (6 bases). CDR1 and CDR2 from the germline V gene are SGHNT and YYREEE (reference sequence). V lost 4 bases, J lost 5 bases, and 31 bases lay in between. The CDR3 length is 20 residues. The CDR3 spells CASSPSRAGAPRSSRNTIYF. Here the CDR3 DNA reads TGTGCCAGCAGCCCTTCGCGAGCGGGGGCTCCTAGGTCGTCCCGAAACACCATATATTTT. The variable domain in full, with the rest retrieved from reference TRBV5-4 and TRBJ1-3, is ETGVTQSPTHLIKTRGQQVTLRCSSQSGHNTVSWYQQALGQGPQFIFQYYREEENGRGNFPPRFSGLQFPNYSSELNVNALELDDSALYLCASSPSRAGAPRSSRNTIYFGEGSWLTVV.